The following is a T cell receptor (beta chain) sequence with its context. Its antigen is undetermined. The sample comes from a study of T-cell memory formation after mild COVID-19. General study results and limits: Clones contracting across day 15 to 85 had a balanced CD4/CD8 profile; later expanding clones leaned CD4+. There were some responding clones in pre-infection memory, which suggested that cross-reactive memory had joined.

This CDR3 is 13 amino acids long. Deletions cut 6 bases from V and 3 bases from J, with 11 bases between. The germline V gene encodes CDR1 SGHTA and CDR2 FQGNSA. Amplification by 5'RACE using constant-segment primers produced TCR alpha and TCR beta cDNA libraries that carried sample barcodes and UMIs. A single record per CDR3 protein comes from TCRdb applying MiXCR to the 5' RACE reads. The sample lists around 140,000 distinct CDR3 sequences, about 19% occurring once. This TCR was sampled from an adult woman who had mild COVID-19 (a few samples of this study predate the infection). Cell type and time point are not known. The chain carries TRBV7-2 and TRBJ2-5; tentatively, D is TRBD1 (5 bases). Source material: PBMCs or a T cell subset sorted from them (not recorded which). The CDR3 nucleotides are TGTGCCAGCAGAAGAAGCAGGGAAGAGACCCAGTACTTC. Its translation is CASRRSREETQYF.